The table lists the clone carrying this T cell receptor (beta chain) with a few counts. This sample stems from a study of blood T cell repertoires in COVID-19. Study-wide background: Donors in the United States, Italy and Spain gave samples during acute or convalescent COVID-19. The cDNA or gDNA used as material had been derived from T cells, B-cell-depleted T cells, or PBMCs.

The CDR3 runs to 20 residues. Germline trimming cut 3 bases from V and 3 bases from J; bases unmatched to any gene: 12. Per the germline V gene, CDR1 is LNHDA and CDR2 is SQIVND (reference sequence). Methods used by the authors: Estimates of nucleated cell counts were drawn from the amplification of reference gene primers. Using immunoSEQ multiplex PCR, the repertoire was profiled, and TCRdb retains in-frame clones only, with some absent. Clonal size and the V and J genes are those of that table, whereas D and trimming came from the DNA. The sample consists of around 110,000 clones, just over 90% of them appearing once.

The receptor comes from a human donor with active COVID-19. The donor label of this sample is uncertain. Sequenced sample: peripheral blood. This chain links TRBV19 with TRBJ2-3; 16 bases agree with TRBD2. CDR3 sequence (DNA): TGTGCCAGTAGTATGATCGGGACTAGCGGGGGGGCCGGAGTTACAGATACGCAGTATTTT. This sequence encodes CASSMIGTSGGAGVTDTQYF.